Sequencing of this T cell receptor (beta chain) was carried out in a study of cytomegalovirus exposure and HLA in healthy donors. Findings and limits, study-wide: Researchers counted 180 or so TCR beta chains as cytomegalovirus-associated. There were three CMV-associated chains whose specificity for CMV antigens was confirmed in vitro.

The protocol was immunoSEQ multiplex PCR, while the TCRdb copy is restricted to in-frame clones and leaves out a portion. Of fewer than 200,000 clones listed, more than 75% were seen once; the top ten hold roughly 1.4%. The donors belonged to the roughly 120-subject validation cohort, separate from the roughly 650-subject first cohort. Concerning this clone itself: Its antigen is still unknown.

The TCR was taken from a woman aged 25 to 39 in good health and CMV-seronegative. The material sequenced was PBMCs.

The CDR3 protein is CASSLGLAGVSYNEQFF. The CDR3 DNA reads as TGTGCCAGCAGCTTAGGACTAGCGGGGGTCTCCTACAATGAGCAGTTCTTC. This chain joins TRBV7-9 and TRBJ2-1, with 12 bases aligning to TRBD2. With 1 base clipped from V and 0 bases from J, the junction kept 1 base outside the gene matches. Germline V gene data show CDR1 as SEHNR and CDR2 as FQNEAQ (reference sequence). The CDR3 is 17 residues long.